What follows are 7 T cell receptor beta chains derived from one specimen sequenced in a study of PD-1 blockade in classical Hodgkin lymphoma. Clones were sequenced by immunoSEQ multiplex PCR, and TCRdb holds only the in-frame ones, with some missing. In the table there are about 97,000 clones, around four fifths of which are singletons. The patients all showed relapse after autologous stem cell transplantation, while their brentuximab vedotin exposure varied. The sample in question was peripheral blood mononuclear cells (PBMCs), obtained at baseline. All receptors come from a human donor with classical Hodgkin lymphoma.

The chain employs TRBV5-6 and TRBJ2-3, with TRBD2 matching over 13 bases. The CDR3 covers 18 residues. Germline lookup yields CDR1 SGHDT and CDR2 YYEEEE. V was clipped by 0 bases and J by 2 bases; unmatched bases: 6. In DNA form, the CDR3 reads TGTGCCAGCAGCTTGGCCCTGGGACTAGCGGGAACCACAGATACGCAGTATTTT. It codes for CASSLALGLAGTTDTQYF.

This clone came up a few times. The J gene is TRBJ1-5, the V gene TRBV27, with D perhaps TRBD1 (6 bases). The CDR3 spans 15 residues. Germline CDR1 MNHEY, CDR2 SMNVEV (reference sequence). V gave up 5 bases and J gave up 3 bases, with 14 bases separating them. CDR3 in amino acids: CASSLAQGPNQPQHF. The DNA for the CDR3 is TGTGCCAGCAGTCTTGCCCAGGGGCCCAATCAGCCCCAGCATTTT.

The chain links TRBV4-2 to TRBJ1-3, with a possible D match to TRBD1 (5 bases). CDR1 is LGHNA, CDR2 YNFKEQ, per germline. This CDR3 has 17 residues. The V end was cut by 1 base, the J end by 4 bases, with 17 bases between. The CDR3 DNA reads as TGTGCCAGCAGCCAAGTAATAGGGTGGGGGTCAGGAAACACCATATATTTT. Translating it yields CASSQVIGWGSGNTIYF.

This chain links TRBV19 with TRBJ2-1; 7 bases fit TRBD2. CDR1 and CDR2 from the germline V gene are LNHDA and SQIVND (reference sequence). V lost 5 bases to trimming and J lost 2 bases; unmatched junction nucleotides: 6. This CDR3 comprises 15 residues. CDR3 DNA: TGTGCCAGTAGTGAGCGGGAAATTCCCTACAATGAGCAGTTCTTC. Protein sequence: CASSEREIPYNEQFF. Supplemented by reference TRBV19 and TRBJ2-1, the full variable domain reads DGGITQSPKYLFRKEGQNVTLSCEQNLNHDAMYWYRQDPGQGLRLIYYSQIVNDFQKGDIAEGYSVSREKKESFPLTVTSAQKNPTAFYLCASSEREIPYNEQFFGPGTRLTVL.

This clone showed up just once. The CDR3 protein is CASSSFGAYNEQFF. As DNA, the CDR3 is TGTGCCAGCAGCTCGTTTGGAGCCTACAATGAGCAGTTCTTC. This rearrangement joins TRBV7-3 to TRBJ2-1; D remains unclear. The V gene lost 4 bases and the J gene lost 2 bases, with 9 bases spanning the gap. The CDR3 is 14 residues long. Germline V lookup: CDR1 SGHTA, CDR2 FQGTGA.

The chain employs TRBV30 and TRBJ2-7; D not resolved. V was trimmed by 0 bases and J by 6 bases, leaving 9 bases between them. CDR3 size: 12 residues. Germline V gives CDR1 GTSNPN, CDR2 SVGIG (reference sequence). The CDR3 loop is CAWSVGSPEQYF. CDR3 coding DNA: TGTGCCTGGAGTGTGGGAAGTCCCGAGCAGTACTTC.

The genes are TRBV7-6 and TRBJ2-1; TRBD2 matches 8 bases. Germline CDR1 is SGHVS and CDR2 is FNYEAQ. The trim removed 5 bases at V and 6 bases at J, leaving 12 bases unmatched. The CDR3 is 16 amino acids. For the CDR3, the DNA is TGTGCCAGCAGCCCCATTGGGCTAGCGGGCTTCAATGAGCAGTTCTTC. It specifies CASSPIGLAGFNEQFF.